One sample yielded the 22 T cell receptor beta chains listed below, sequenced in a study of blood T cells in healthy people across ages. Primers used in a second PCR of roughly 7 to 12 cycles were a sample-barcoded 5' primer and a J-beta primer mix. One entry per CDR3 protein results from TCRdb running MiXCR on the 5' RACE reads. This table has more than 1.4 million distinct CDR3 sequences, 42% appearing once. The sequenced material came from blood. All receptors come from a woman aged 18-35 years in good health.

The sample holds a few counts of this clonotype. V and J are TRBV20-1 and TRBJ2-7; 7 bases line up with TRBD1. V gave up 5 bases and J gave up 0 bases; unmatched junction bases: 7. This CDR3 has 14 amino acids. CDR1 is DFQATT and CDR2 is SNEGSKA in the germline V gene (reference sequence). CDR3 residues: CSAPQQGLSYEQYF. The CDR3 coding sequence is TGCAGTGCTCCTCAACAGGGGCTCTCCTACGAGCAGTACTTC.

This clonotype has more than one count but fewer than ten. The CDR3 DNA reads as TGTGCCAGCAGCACTACAGGGGGAAGCAATCAGCCCCAGCATTTT. Protein: CASSTTGGSNQPQHF. The chain employs TRBV7-2 and TRBJ1-5; the match to TRBD1 covers 8 bases. Trimming at V came to 5 bases and at J to 1 base, leaving 4 bases not matched to a gene. Per the germline V gene, CDR1 is SGHTA and CDR2 is FQGNSA. The CDR3 runs 15 residues.

The chain uses TRBV5-1 and TRBJ2-5; 7 positions match TRBD1. CDR1 is SGHRS and CDR2 is YFSETQ in the germline V gene. The V gene end was trimmed by 4 bases and the J gene end by 2 bases; junction bases not matched to a gene: 5. The CDR3 covers 14 residues. The CDR3 loop is CASSQETGQETQYF. In DNA form, the CDR3 reads TGCGCCAGCAGCCAGGAGACAGGGCAAGAGACCCAGTACTTC.

The chain has TRBV4-2 and TRBJ2-3; TRBD2 agrees at 9 bases. This CDR3 has 15 residues. Trimming cost V 4 bases and J 1 base; bases outside gene matches: 3. Looked up from germline, CDR1 is LGHNA and CDR2 is YNFKEQ. In DNA, the CDR3 is TGTGCCAGCAGCCGAGTAGCGGGAGGCACAGATACGCAGTATTTT. It is translated as CASSRVAGGTDTQYF.

This clonotype was recorded a few times. V usage is TRBV4-1 and J usage is TRBJ2-7; D might be TRBD2 (5 bases). The germline V gene has CDR1 MGHRA and CDR2 YSYEKL. The CDR3 loop spans 14 amino acids. V was cut by 1 base and J by 3 bases, with 10 bases left in between. CDR3 DNA: TGCGCCAGCAGCCAAGTTCACGCGGGCTACGAGCAGTACTTC. The encoded protein is CASSQVHAGYEQYF.

V is TRBV27 and J is TRBJ1-2, with a possible D match to TRBD1 (6 bases). Germline values: CDR1 MNHEY, CDR2 SMNVEV (reference sequence). CDR3 length: 14 amino acids. The V end was cut by 1 base, the J end by 4 bases, with 10 bases between. The CDR3 reads CASSLYQGSYGYTF. The CDR3 nucleotides are TGTGCCAGCAGTTTATACCAGGGGAGCTATGGCTACACCTTC.

This sequence joins TRBV20-1 and TRBJ1-2; D is perhaps TRBD1 (6 bases). V was cut by 6 bases and J by 2 bases, with 19 bases left in between. Germline loops: CDR1 DFQATT, CDR2 SNEGSKA (reference sequence). The CDR3 is made up of 15 amino acids. Written as DNA, the CDR3 is TGCAGTGCCAAGCCGATCCAGGGGTTCAACTATGGCTACACCTTC. The encoded protein is CSAKPIQGFNYGYTF.

The J gene is TRBJ2-3, the V gene TRBV20-1, with D tentatively TRBD2 (7 bases). Germline V gene lookup returns CDR1 DFQATT and CDR2 SNEGSKA (reference sequence). The CDR3 has 14 amino acids. Trimming cost V 3 bases and J 1 base, with 11 bases left between them. The CDR3 sequence is CSASGGLGTDTQYF. The CDR3 region has the DNA TGCAGTGCTAGCGGGGGGCTAGGCACAGATACGCAGTATTTT.

The chain carries TRBV12-3 or TRBV12-4 and TRBJ1-2; weak D call: TRBD1 (5 bases). V lost 5 bases to trimming and J lost 0 bases, with 10 bases between them. The CDR3 runs to 14 residues. Written as DNA, the CDR3 is TGTGCCAGCAGTCGGGACGGATCTAACTATGGCTACACCTTC. It is translated as CASSRDGSNYGYTF.

The rearrangement uses TRBV28 and TRBJ1-6; perhaps TRBD1 as D (6 bases). V lost 7 bases and J lost 7, with 14 bases in between. This CDR3 region has 14 residues. In germline, CDR1 is MDHEN, CDR2 SYDVKM. CDR3 sequence: CASNGGQVNSPLHF. CDR3 coding DNA: TGTGCCAGCAACGGGGGCCAGGTGAATTCACCCCTCCACTTT. Drawing the rest from reference TRBV28 and TRBJ1-6, the complete variable domain is DVKVTQSSRYLVKRTGEKVFLECVQDMDHENMFWYRQDPGLGLRLIYFSYDVKMKEKGDIPEGYSVSREKKERFSLILESASTNQTSMYLCASNGGQVNSPLHFGNGTRLTVT.

The J gene is TRBJ1-2, the V gene TRBV18, with a tentative D call TRBD1 (6 bases). The V end lost 3 bases, the J end lost 7 bases, and 18 bases lay between the germline ends. This CDR3 has 15 residues. Germline lookup yields CDR1 KGHSH and CDR2 LQKENI. The CDR3 DNA follows: TGTGCCAGCTCACCTACCGGGACATTTAGCGCTGGCTACACCTTC. Protein: CASSPTGTFSAGYTF.

The chain uses TRBV4-1 and TRBJ2-1; D is uncertain. The ends were cut back, 7 bases at V and 1 base at J, with 11 bases in the middle. CDR3 length: 14 residues. From germline, CDR1 is MGHRA and CDR2 YSYEKL. CDR3 residues: CASTPMGSYNEQFF. The CDR3 DNA sequence: TGCGCCAGCACCCCCATGGGTTCCTACAATGAGCAGTTCTTC.

The gene calls are TRBV6-1 and TRBJ2-2; maybe TRBD1 (7 bases). The V gene's germline CDR1 is MNHNS and CDR2 SASEGT. Trimming stripped 8 bases from V and 5 bases from J, with 24 bases between. This CDR3 comprises 17 residues. CDR3 in DNA: TGTGCCAGCGGAGGGGGAATGAGGGGGCGACCGACCGGGGAGCTGTTTTTT. Translation gives CASGGGMRGRPTGELFF.

J is TRBJ1-5 and V is TRBV20-1, with a weak D call TRBD1 (6 bases). V was trimmed by 6 bases and J by 2 bases, leaving 20 bases between them. This CDR3 comprises 16 residues. Germline CDR1 and CDR2: DFQATT and SNEGSKA (reference sequence). The CDR3 DNA reads TGCAGTGCCCGCCTTTTTGGGGGCGCTGGCAATCAGCCCCAGCATTTT. This sequence encodes CSARLFGGAGNQPQHF.

The V call is TRBV14, the J call TRBJ2-5; 8 bases are a match to TRBD1. The CDR3 totals 16 residues. Unmatched junction bases numbered 8, after V lost 2 bases and J lost 3 bases. The V gene's germline CDR1 is SGHDN and CDR2 FVKESK. CDR3: CASSQPPQGAKETQYF. The CDR3 DNA reads as TGTGCCAGCAGCCAACCCCCGCAGGGGGCGAAAGAGACCCAGTACTTC.

The sample holds a few counts of this clonotype. CDR3 amino acids: CAINPTGGDGYTF. Written as DNA, the CDR3 is TGTGCCATCAATCCTACAGGGGGCGATGGCTACACCTTC. The rearrangement links TRBV10-3 to TRBJ1-2; 9 bases line up with TRBD1. Trimming removed 7 bases from V and 6 bases from J; junction bases left unmatched: 6. Germline V lookup: CDR1 ENHRY, CDR2 SYGVKD. CDR3 length: 13 amino acids.

The V gene is TRBV10-3, the J gene TRBJ2-3; 9 bases map to TRBD2. The germline gives CDR1 ENHRY, CDR2 SYGVKD. CDR3 length: 16 residues. J lost 1 base, V lost 6 bases, and 8 bases had no gene match. CDR3 amino acids: CAIRGTSQFGTDTQYF. The CDR3 nucleotides read TGTGCCATCAGGGGGACTAGCCAGTTCGGCACAGATACGCAGTATTTT.

The chain joins TRBV7-3 to TRBJ1-2; 10 bases map to TRBD1. J gave up 5 bases and V 1 base, and 31 bases lay outside the gene matches. Germline V gene lookup returns CDR1 SGHTA and CDR2 FQGTGA. The CDR3 is made up of 24 amino acids. The CDR3 is CASSLIAPGQGLYGYGQGLYGYTF. The CDR3 nucleotides read TGTGCCAGCAGCTTAATTGCTCCGGGACAGGGGTTATATGGCTACGGACAGGGGTTATATGGCTACACCTTC.

V usage is TRBV7-9 and J usage is TRBJ1-1, with TRBD1 as a possible D gene (6 bases). Germline V gene data show CDR1 as SEHNR and CDR2 as FQNEAQ (reference sequence). This CDR3 is built from 15 residues. V gave up 1 base and J gave up 3 bases, with 12 bases separating them. CDR3 in amino acids: CASSLVRTDYTEAFF. The CDR3 DNA follows: TGTGCCAGCAGCTTAGTGAGGACAGACTACACTGAAGCTTTCTTT. Looking up the rest from reference TRBV7-9 and TRBJ1-1 gives the full variable domain: DTGVSQNPRHKITKRGQNVTFRCDPISEHNRLYWYRQTLGQGPEFLTYFQNEAQLEKSRLLSDRFSAERPKGSFSTLEIQRTEQGDSAMYLCASSLVRTDYTEAFFGQGTRLTVV.

The chain couples TRBV6-2 or TRBV6-3 to TRBJ2-1, with TRBD2 matching 11 bases. The CDR3 is 21 residues long. The germline CDR1 and CDR2 sequences are MNHEY and SVGEGT. The junction had 15 bases not matched to a gene; V was cut back by 2 bases and J by 0 bases. The CDR3 reads CASSYGLSSGRFRSSYNEQFF. CDR3 nucleotides: TGTGCCAGCAGTTACGGATTATCTAGCGGGAGGTTCCGAAGCTCCTACAATGAGCAGTTCTTC.

The V and J genes are TRBV12-3 or TRBV12-4 and TRBJ1-2, with a tentative D call TRBD1 (5 bases). Trimming removed 7 bases from V and 8 bases from J, with 20 bases in between. The CDR3 has 14 residues. Here the CDR3 reads CASTQGGGLMGYTF. As DNA, the CDR3 is TGTGCCAGCACTCAAGGCGGGGGATTAATGGGCTACACCTTC.

The chain has TRBV29-1 and TRBJ2-7; 13 positions match TRBD2. The germline gives CDR1 SQVTM, CDR2 ANQGSEA. V was clipped by 7 bases and J by 7 bases; unmatched bases: 4. This CDR3 spans 12 amino acids. The CDR3 region is CSAQGLAGEQYF. Written as DNA, the CDR3 is TGCAGCGCCCAGGGACTAGCGGGAGAGCAGTACTTC.